Below are 14 T cell receptor beta chains sequenced from a single sample in a study of shared clonotypes between healthy human individuals. The data were produced by immunoSEQ multiplex PCR, yet TCRdb's version contains in-frame clones alone and is incomplete. The sample yields 85,000 to 100,000 clones, about 70% seen once. Sequenced material: memory CD8+ T cells sorted from blood. Subset defined: CD45RO+ cells pooled with CCR7-negative TemRA cells. The receptors derive from a man between 25 and 39 years old in good health.

V and J are TRBV18 and TRBJ2-1; 7 positions match TRBD2. Germline CDR1 reads KGHSH; CDR2 reads LQKENI. The V gene end was trimmed by 6 bases and the J gene end by 2 bases; junction bases not matched to a gene: 10. This CDR3 region has 16 residues. The CDR3 region has the DNA TGTGCCAGCTCTCCCCCTACTAGCGCTGCCTACAATGAGCAGTTCTTC. Translating gives CASSPPTSAAYNEQFF. Together with reference TRBV18 and TRBJ2-1, the CDR3 gives the full variable domain: NAGVMQNPRHLVRRRGQEARLRCSPMKGHSHVYWYRQLPEEGLKFMVYLQKENIIDESGMPKERFSAEFPKEGPSILRIQQVVRGDSAAYFCASSPPTSAAYNEQFFGPGTRLTVL.

The chain is built from TRBV15 and TRBJ2-2; D is unresolved. The CDR3 extends over 14 amino acids. CDR1 and CDR2 (germline): LNHNV, YYDKDF (reference sequence). Trimming stripped 2 bases from V and 6 bases from J, with 10 bases between. CDR3 sequence: CATSRTLASGELFF. In DNA form, the CDR3 reads TGTGCCACCAGCAGAACCTTAGCCTCCGGGGAGCTGTTTTTT.

The chain couples TRBV28 to TRBJ2-1; no definite D call. CDR1 is MDHEN and CDR2 is SYDVKM in the germline V gene. This CDR3 contains 15 residues. V was cut by 3 bases and J by 5 bases, with 14 bases left in between. The CDR3 bases are TGTGCCAGCAGTTTGGGTGGGCGGATAGACAATGAGCAGTTCTTC. Protein sequence: CASSLGGRIDNEQFF.

This clone was recorded a few times. Its ends do not fully match the called genes, so a read error is possible. V gene TRBV5-1 combines with J gene TRBJ2-1, with D perhaps matching TRBD1 (6 bases). The CDR3 covers 12 residues. The V gene's germline CDR1 is SGHRS and CDR2 YFSETQ. CDR3 DNA sequence: TGCGCCAGCAGATTGGGTGGGGGCGAGCAGTTCTTC. Its protein product is CASRLGGGEQFF.

This rearrangement joins TRBV9 to TRBJ1-4, with 8 bases aligning to TRBD1. The J segment lost 4 bases and the V segment lost 4 bases, leaving 6 bases of the junction unmatched. Germline V gives CDR1 SGDLS, CDR2 YYNGEE. CDR3 size: 15 residues. Here the CDR3 DNA reads TGTGCCAGCAGCCCATGGACAGGGAGTAATGAAAAACTGTTTTTT. It codes for CASSPWTGSNEKLFF.

The rearrangement joins TRBV4-1 to TRBJ2-7; D unresolved. CDR3 length: 15 residues. Germline V gene data show CDR1 as MGHRA and CDR2 as YSYEKL. Trimming pared 2 bases from V and 0 bases from J, leaving 11 bases between. The CDR3 sequence is CASSQFAMSSYEQYF. CDR3 nucleotides: TGCGCCAGCAGCCAATTCGCCATGAGCTCCTACGAGCAGTACTTC.

The V call is TRBV28, the J call TRBJ2-7; a possible D gene is TRBD2 (5 bases). The CDR3 is 13 amino acids. V gave up 6 bases and J gave up 4 bases, with 13 bases separating them. Germline CDR1 and CDR2: MDHEN and SYDVKM. The CDR3 protein is CASSTAGRYEQYF. CDR3 DNA sequence: TGTGCCAGCAGCACGGCGGGCCGGTACGAGCAGTACTTC.

The chain employs TRBV5-1 and TRBJ2-2; D unresolved. The CDR3 is made up of 14 amino acids. V was trimmed by 4 bases and J by 5 bases, leaving 12 bases between them. Looked up from germline, CDR1 is SGHRS and CDR2 is YFSETQ. CDR3 DNA sequence: TGCGCCAGCAGCCCGGATTTTGTTACCGGGGAGCTGTTTTTT. Translating gives CASSPDFVTGELFF.

The gene calls are TRBV6-4 and TRBJ2-1; D not resolved. Germline CDR1 MRHNA, CDR2 SNTAGT. CDR3 size: 15 residues. V lost 0 bases, J lost 0 bases, and 6 bases lay in between. CDR3 amino acids: CASSDSLGSYNEQFF. As DNA, the CDR3 is TGTGCCAGCAGTGACTCTTTAGGCTCCTACAATGAGCAGTTCTTC.

This clone has only a few counts. The CDR3 protein is CASSLVGRGNEQFF. The CDR3 nucleotides read TGTGCCAGCAGCTTGGTGGGTAGGGGCAATGAGCAGTTCTTC. The rearrangement uses TRBV5-5 and TRBJ2-1; possibly TRBD1 for D (5 bases). The V and J ends lost 0 bases and 6 bases respectively, with 10 bases between them. Germline CDR1 and CDR2: SGHKS and YYEKEE (reference sequence). This CDR3 spans 14 amino acids.

This clone was seen more than once but under ten times. The V and J genes are TRBV6-5 and TRBJ1-1; TRBD1 is a possible D gene (5 bases). Deletions cut 2 bases from V and 4 bases from J, with 11 bases between. The germline CDR1 and CDR2 sequences are MNHEY and SVGAGI. The CDR3 is made up of 14 amino acids. As DNA, the CDR3 is TGTGCCAGCAGTTACGGAGGGGCCGGCACTGAAGCTTTCTTT. Translated, it gives CASSYGGAGTEAFF.

The chain recombines TRBV14 with TRBJ2-1, with 12 bases aligning to TRBD2. CDR1 and CDR2 from the germline V gene are SGHDN and FVKESK. The CDR3 is made up of 16 amino acids. V shed 4 bases and J 5 bases; nucleotides not matched to a gene: 6. For the CDR3, the DNA is TGTGCCAGCAGCCTACTCGGGACTAGCGGGCACAATGAGCAGTTCTTC. Encoded protein: CASSLLGTSGHNEQFF.

The chain recombines TRBV20-1 with TRBJ1-1; D is possibly TRBD1 (6 bases). Trimming left V 6 bases short and J 11 bases short, with 16 bases between. This CDR3 has 11 residues. Germline-derived CDR1 and CDR2 are DFQATT and SNEGSKA (reference sequence). CDR3 sequence: CSAPDRPRAFF. DNA of the CDR3: TGCAGTGCCCCCGACAGGCCGAGGGCTTTCTTT.

This CDR3 reads CASSAQAGGAGYGYTF. CDR3 DNA: TGCGCCAGCAGCGCCCAGGCAGGAGGGGCTGGCTATGGCTACACCTTC. The chain combines TRBV5-1 with TRBJ1-2, with a possible D match to TRBD1 (5 bases). Trimming stripped 4 bases from V and 4 bases from J, with 20 bases between. The germline gives CDR1 SGHRS, CDR2 YFSETQ. This CDR3 has 16 amino acids.